This TCR beta chain was identified in a study of blood T cell repertoires in COVID-19. About the study: The origin of the acute and convalescent COVID-19 samples was the United States, Italy and Spain. T cells, B-cell-depleted T cells, or PBMCs supplied cDNA or gDNA.

Authors' processing steps: Nucleated cell counts were estimated from reference gene primer amplification. Here immunoSEQ multiplex PCR was the method, and the copy in TCRdb shows in-frame clones only, minus some. The V and J calls and clone size come from that table; D and trimming were worked out from the DNA. The data contain 160,000 or so clones, 82% of them singletons. CDR1 and CDR2 (germline): MDHEN, SYDVKM. J was trimmed by 1 base and V by 3 bases; bases with no gene match: 12. CDR3 length equals 18 residues. The TCR comes from an older woman with acute or convalescent COVID-19. The rearrangement links TRBV28 to TRBJ1-2; 9 bases map to TRBD1. The material sequenced was peripheral blood. CDR3 residues: CASSFSGQGTTLNYGYTF. Here the CDR3 DNA reads TGTGCCAGCAGTTTTTCAGGACAGGGGACAACCCTTAACTATGGCTACACCTTC.